Below, one T cell receptor beta chain is given with its context. Its antigen remains unidentified. No much larger clone is present one base from it, and per-base qualities are unavailable. The CDR3 runs 17 residues from the cysteine to the phenylalanine. Only CDR3 DNA is held: 51 bases, read in frame from base 1. The germline V gene (reference sequence) sets CDR1 to SEHNR and CDR2 to FQNEAQ. The germline ends are 21 bases apart after V is trimmed by 6 bases and J by 3 bases. Genomic DNA was extracted from sorted cells for sequencing of the TCRbeta CDR3 region. TCRbeta CDR3 regions were sequenced using the immunoSEQ Assay. TCRdb limited this immuneACCESS table to in-frame rearrangements with V and J called. A share of clones is missing; checked studies link under half to unresolved V genes, and the rest is unexplained. The sample table lists more than 75,000 clones, around 87% of them with a count of one. The ten largest account for over 0.75% of the sample.

These data are taken from a study of OX40 agonist ivuxolimab in advanced cancers. At the level of the whole study: Ivuxolimab, which targeted the costimulatory receptor OX40 (CD134), was an agonistic, fully human IgG2 monoclonal antibody. Intravenous ivuxolimab was administered to patients every 2 weeks at six dose levels: 0.01, 0.1, 0.3, 1.5, 3 and 10 mg/kg. Of the roughly 51 patients in dose escalation, around 20 had hepatocellular carcinoma, approximately 15 had melanoma, 9 had renal cell carcinoma and 9 had head and neck cancer. In the dose-escalation cohort, 70% to 90% of patients were male, and the mean age was roughly 60 years with a range of roughly 20 to 85. Prior anti-PD-1, anti-PD-L1 or anti-CTLA-4 therapy was permitted, and checkpoint inhibitors had been received by 30% to 40% of dose-escalation patients. Partial responses occurred in three dose-escalation patients, of whom one had hepatocellular carcinoma and two had cutaneous melanoma. The point of sequencing TCRbeta in the periphery was to test whether ivuxolimab changed TCR sequence diversity and drove clonal T-cell expansion. The paper reports the monotherapy dose-escalation portion (N of about 56 patients) of the phase I ivuxolimab trial. The paper as a whole reports these results and caveats: Low levels of normalized T-cell clonal expansion were also seen in some nonresponding patients. The antigen specificity of the peripheral T cells that underwent clonal expansion was not determined. At doses of 0.1 to 3.0 mg/kg, clonal expansion of both CD4+ and CD8+ T cells in blood was seen between baseline and week 6. After ivuxolimab, expanded clones were on average more numerous among CD8+ T cells than among CD4+ T cells. In partial responders in the 0.1-3.0 mg/kg groups, normalized peripheral clonal expansion was found to be among the lowest, especially among CD8+ T cells.

The trial excluded patients who had a history of autoimmune disease or were on systemic immunosuppression. Peripheral blood for TCR sequencing was collected from all dose cohorts at baseline, on cycle 4 day 1, and on cycle 7 day 1. Samples were obtained from an open-label, multicenter, first-in-human phase I dose-escalation trial of ivuxolimab. The trial enrolled adults with locally advanced or metastatic head and neck squamous cell, hepatocellular, melanoma or renal cell carcinoma. Before TCR sequencing, CD4+ T cells and CD8+ T cells were sorted from peripheral blood as separate populations. The clonotype was recovered from an adult with an advanced solid tumor such as melanoma, head and neck, liver or kidney cancer. Sequencing was performed on CD4+ or CD8+ T cells sorted from blood, taken in a trial of the OX40 agonist ivuxolimab. Recombination joined TRBV7-9 with TRBJ2-1; TRBD2 is a weak D gene call, 6 bases matching. Read as DNA, the sequence is TGTGCCAGCAGGCCTACCTATCAGCGGGCCGACTACAATGAGCAGTTCTTC. It is translated as CASRPTYQRADYNEQFF.